This TCR beta chain is drawn from a study of blood T cells in healthy people across ages. Broader study findings: Without sorted subsets, naive and antigen-experienced compartments could not be conclusively compared.

The CDR3 loop spans 15 amino acids. J lost 8 bases, V lost 1 base, and 3 bases had no gene match. Germline-derived CDR1 and CDR2 are SEHNR and FQNEAQ (reference sequence). A sample-barcoded 5' primer and a J-beta primer mix were used in a second PCR of roughly 6 to 11 cycles. Through a template-switch adaptor with 12 random nucleotides, each cDNA molecule received a tag. TCRdb passed the 5' RACE reads through MiXCR, listing each CDR3 protein once. The repertoire holds about 640,000 distinct CDR3 sequences, with under 70% as singletons. In its sample, this clonotype was seen a few times. Its antigen remains unknown.

The sequence was obtained from a man aged 55-75 years in good health. The chain uses TRBV7-9 and TRBJ2-1; 12 bases line up with TRBD1. Sequencing was carried out using blood. The CDR3 loop reads CASSLVGTGGDEQFF. The CDR3 DNA reads TGTGCCAGCAGCTTAGTTGGGACAGGGGGCGATGAGCAGTTCTTC.